The 21 T cell receptor beta chains below come from one sample, sequenced in a study of CD8+ T cells in alopecia areata. Sequencing relied on a cDNA template that was reverse transcribed from extracted RNA. Method: immunoSEQ multiplex PCR; TCRdb's copy keeps in-frame clones and lacks some. The sample lists tens of thousands of clones; 65% to 80% were seen once. The sequenced material came from NKG2D-low CD8+ T cells sorted from blood. Source of these receptors: a human donor with alopecia areata.

J is TRBJ2-1 and V is TRBV21-1; the table's D call of TRBD2 was not tested on the DNA. TRBV21-1 is marked as a pseudogene. The CDR3 is made up of 19 amino acids. In DNA form, the CDR3 reads TGTGCCAGCAGGGGACCGGGACTAGCGAGAAAAACCGATAACAATGAGCAGTTCTTC. Protein product: CASRGPGLARKTDNNEQFF.

This chain joins TRBV27 and TRBJ2-1, with a weak D call TRBD1 (6 bases). Germline values: CDR1 MNHEY, CDR2 SMNVEV (reference sequence). Trimming stripped 6 bases from V and 9 bases from J, with 15 bases between. CDR3 length: 13 amino acids. CDR3 protein: CASSRTAPVEQFF. The CDR3 DNA reads as TGTGCCAGCAGCCGGACAGCACCAGTTGAGCAGTTCTTC.

As for this clone: Being one base from a much bigger clone, this may be a read error. This same CDR3 is encoded by further DNA sequences in the sample. This chain uses TRBV4-1 with TRBJ2-6; possible D gene TRBD1, 5 bases. Germline V gives CDR1 MGHRA, CDR2 YSYEKL. Trimming removed 0 bases from V and 0 bases from J, with 6 bases in between. CDR3 length equals 16 residues. Here the CDR3 reads CASSQDQGSGANVLTF. The CDR3 nucleotides read TGCGCCAGCAGCCAAGATCAGGGCTCTGGGGCCAACGTCCTGACTTTC.

V gene TRBV7-9 combines with J gene TRBJ2-1; no reliable D call. This CDR3 is built from 14 residues. Trimming removed 4 bases at V and 7 bases at J, with 14 bases between. The germline V gene has CDR1 SEHNR and CDR2 FQNEAQ (reference sequence). CDR3 residues: CASSSAGLSNEQFF. CDR3 coding DNA: TGTGCCAGCAGCTCCGCAGGTTTATCAAATGAGCAGTTCTTC.

The V gene is TRBV29-1, the J gene TRBJ2-2, with 7 nucleotides matching TRBD1. Looked up from germline, CDR1 is SQVTM and CDR2 is ANQGSEA. With V trimmed by 4 bases and J by 7 bases, 12 bases remained unmatched. This CDR3 has 15 amino acids. This chain's CDR3 is CSVVSSGTENGELFF. The CDR3 DNA reads as TGCAGCGTTGTTTCCTCCGGGACAGAAAACGGGGAGCTGTTTTTT.

The chain is built from TRBV9 and TRBJ2-7; maybe TRBD1 (6 bases). The CDR3 extends over 15 amino acids. V was pared by 3 bases and J by 0 bases, with 13 bases between. Per germline, CDR1 SGDLS and CDR2 YYNGEE. The CDR3 sequence: CASSALTGISYEQYF. In nucleotides, the CDR3 is TGTGCCAGCAGCGCCCTTACAGGGATCTCCTACGAGCAGTACTTC.

The genes are TRBV4-1 and TRBJ2-5; D tentatively reads TRBD1 or TRBD2 (5 bases each). The CDR3 is 12 residues long. The V end lost 8 bases, the J end lost 1 base, and 8 bases lay between the germline ends. CDR1 MGHRA and CDR2 YSYEKL come from the germline V gene. The CDR3 here is CASGDVQETQYF. The DNA of the CDR3 is TGCGCCAGCGGGGACGTCCAAGAGACCCAGTACTTC.

The table lists this clone with a count of one. CDR3 nucleotide sequence: TGTGCCAGCAGACCCGGGAGGGGTTTAGAGACCCAGTACTTC. The encoded protein is CASRPGRGLETQYF. This chain joins TRBV2 and TRBJ2-5; 8 positions agree with TRBD2. The ends lost 6 bases at V and 4 bases at J; junction bases unmatched: 7. The length of the CDR3 is 14 residues. In germline, CDR1 is SNHLY, CDR2 FYNNEI.

The genes are TRBV28 and TRBJ2-2; D is ambiguous. Per the germline V gene, CDR1 is MDHEN and CDR2 is SYDVKM. The CDR3 has 12 residues. The ends were cut back, 1 base at V and 5 bases at J, with 2 bases in the middle. The CDR3 loop is CASSLLTGELFF. In DNA, the CDR3 is TGTGCCAGCAGTTTATTGACCGGGGAGCTGTTTTTT.

The genes are TRBV2 and TRBJ1-5; D may be TRBD1 (6 bases). CDR3 size: 16 residues. V was clipped by 4 bases and J by 5 bases, with 18 bases between them. From germline, CDR1 is SNHLY and CDR2 FYNNEI. The CDR3 nucleotides are TGTGCCAGCAGTGTCTTAATGGGGGCAGGGGATCAGCCCCAGCATTTT. Translating it yields CASSVLMGAGDQPQHF.

J is TRBJ1-5 and V is TRBV9; D ambiguous. This CDR3 is built from 14 residues. The V end lost 2 bases, the J end lost 0 bases, and 6 bases lay between the germline ends. CDR1 SGDLS and CDR2 YYNGEE come from the germline V gene. The CDR3 DNA follows: TGTGCCAGCAGCGTTACGGATAGCAATCAGCCCCAGCATTTT. This gives the protein CASSVTDSNQPQHF.

The chain couples TRBV7-9 to TRBJ2-7, with 10 bases that match TRBD1. The J segment lost 2 bases and the V segment lost 2 bases, leaving 3 bases of the junction unmatched. The CDR3 runs to 15 residues. Germline-derived CDR1 and CDR2 are SEHNR and FQNEAQ (reference sequence). CDR3 protein: CASSLSGQGTYEQYF. In DNA, the CDR3 is TGTGCCAGCAGCTTATCGGGACAGGGGACCTACGAGCAGTACTTC.

The CDR3 coding sequence is TGTGCCTGGAGTGTAGAAGGGGAGAACACTGAAGCTTTCTTT. Translating it yields CAWSVEGENTEAFF. The chain links TRBV30 to TRBJ1-1, with a weak D call TRBD1 (5 bases). Deletions cut 0 bases from V and 1 base from J, with 9 bases between. The CDR3 spans 14 residues. The germline CDR1 and CDR2 sequences are GTSNPN and SVGIG (reference sequence).

The rearrangement links TRBV4-1 to TRBJ2-6; D not resolved. CDR1 is MGHRA, CDR2 YSYEKL, per germline. V lost 0 bases and J 2 bases, leaving 5 bases between the germline ends. CDR3 size: 15 residues. In DNA form, the CDR3 reads TGCGCCAGCAGCCAAGAGTTCCCTGGGGCCAACGTCCTGACTTTC. This translates into CASSQEFPGANVLTF.

J is TRBJ2-2 and V is TRBV4-2, with 8 bases fitting TRBD1. V shed 4 bases, J shed 6 bases, and the junction held 10 bases outside the gene matches. Per the germline V gene, CDR1 is LGHNA and CDR2 is YNFKEQ. The CDR3 runs 16 residues. The CDR3 DNA reads TGTGCCAGCAGCCCAGGGACAGGAGAAGTGTCCGGGGAGCTGTTTTTT. Its translation is CASSPGTGEVSGELFF.

This chain links TRBV25-1 with TRBJ2-3; possible D gene TRBD2, 5 bases. V was shortened by 4 bases and J by 6 bases, with 14 bases between the two germline ends. The CDR3 spans 14 residues. Germline assignment: CDR1 MGHDK and CDR2 SYGVNS. The CDR3 region is CASSVRLVADTQYF. CDR3 in DNA: TGTGCCAGCAGTGTTCGGCTAGTAGCGGATACGCAGTATTTT.

The rearrangement uses TRBV4-1 and TRBJ1-5; 7 positions agree with TRBD1. J lost 6 bases, V lost 0 bases, and 5 bases had no gene match. CDR3 length: 15 residues. Germline CDR1 reads MGHRA; CDR2 reads YSYEKL. CDR3 coding DNA: TGCGCCAGCAGCCAAGATCAGGGGGTAAGTCAGCCCCAGCATTTT. This codes for CASSQDQGVSQPQHF.

V is TRBV29-1 and J is TRBJ2-1, with TRBD2 matching over 8 bases. Germline V CDR1 and CDR2: SQVTM, ANQGSEA. V lost 4 bases and J lost 5; bases outside the gene matches: 10. The CDR3 is 15 amino acids. CDR3: CSVGRSTSADNEQFF. CDR3 sequence (DNA): TGCAGCGTTGGCCGATCGACTAGCGCTGACAATGAGCAGTTCTTC.

The table lists this clone with a few counts. The chain couples TRBV28 to TRBJ2-3, with D perhaps TRBD1 or TRBD2 (6 bases each). The V end lost 4 bases, the J end lost 3 bases, and 17 bases lay between the germline ends. This CDR3 spans 16 amino acids. Germline CDR1 reads MDHEN; CDR2 reads SYDVKM. The CDR3 DNA follows: TGTGCCAGCAGTTCCTCCCCGGGGGCCGAGACAGATACGCAGTATTTT. Protein: CASSSSPGAETDTQYF. The entire variable domain, with the rest obtained from reference TRBV28 and TRBJ2-3, is as follows: DVKVTQSSRYLVKRTGEKVFLECVQDMDHENMFWYRQDPGLGLRLIYFSYDVKMKEKGDIPEGYSVSREKKERFSLILESASTNQTSMYLCASSSSPGAETDTQYFGPGTRLTVL.

The rearrangement uses TRBV4-3 and TRBJ2-3; D gene uncertain. The CDR3 is made up of 17 amino acids. V was shortened by 0 bases and J by 1 base, with 14 bases between the two germline ends. Germline V gene lookup returns CDR1 LGHNA and CDR2 YSLEER. CDR3 DNA sequence: TGCGCCAGCAGCCAAGATGGAACTGGAGAAGGCACAGATACGCAGTATTTT. Its translation: CASSQDGTGEGTDTQYF.

The chain employs TRBV29-1 and TRBJ2-7; tentatively, D is TRBD2 (6 bases). Germline CDR1 reads SQVTM; CDR2 reads ANQGSEA. V lost 4 bases to trimming and J lost 2 bases, with 12 bases between them. The CDR3 covers 13 residues. The DNA for the CDR3 is TGCAGCGTTGCAGCGGGTTCCCCCTACGAGCAGTACTTC. Amino acids: CSVAAGSPYEQYF.